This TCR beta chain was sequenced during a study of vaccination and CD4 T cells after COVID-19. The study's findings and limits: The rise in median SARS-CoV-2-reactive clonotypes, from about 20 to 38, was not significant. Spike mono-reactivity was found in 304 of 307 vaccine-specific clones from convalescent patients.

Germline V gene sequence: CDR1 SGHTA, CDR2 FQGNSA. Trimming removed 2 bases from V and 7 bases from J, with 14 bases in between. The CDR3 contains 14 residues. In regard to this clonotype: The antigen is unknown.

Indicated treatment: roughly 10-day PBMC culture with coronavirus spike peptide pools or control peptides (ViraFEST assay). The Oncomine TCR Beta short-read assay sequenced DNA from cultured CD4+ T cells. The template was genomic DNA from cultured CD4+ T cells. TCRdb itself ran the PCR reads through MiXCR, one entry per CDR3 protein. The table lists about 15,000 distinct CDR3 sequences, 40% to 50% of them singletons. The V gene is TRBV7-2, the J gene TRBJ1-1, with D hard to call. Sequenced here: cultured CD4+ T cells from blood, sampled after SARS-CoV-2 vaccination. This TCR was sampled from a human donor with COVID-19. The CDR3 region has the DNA TGTGCCAGCAGCTTACCATCCTCGGCATTTGAAGCTTTCTTT. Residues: CASSLPSSAFEAFF.